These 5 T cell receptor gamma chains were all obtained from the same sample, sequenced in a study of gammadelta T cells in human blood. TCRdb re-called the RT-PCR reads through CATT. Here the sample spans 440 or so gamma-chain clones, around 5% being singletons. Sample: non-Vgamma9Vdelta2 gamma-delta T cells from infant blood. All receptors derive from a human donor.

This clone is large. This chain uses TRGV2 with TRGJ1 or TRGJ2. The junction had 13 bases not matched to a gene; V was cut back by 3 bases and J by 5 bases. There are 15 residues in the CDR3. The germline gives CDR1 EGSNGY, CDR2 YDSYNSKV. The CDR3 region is CATWDHQQEDYKKLF. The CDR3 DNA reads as TGTGCCACCTGGGACCACCAACAAGAGGATTATAAGAAACTCTTT.

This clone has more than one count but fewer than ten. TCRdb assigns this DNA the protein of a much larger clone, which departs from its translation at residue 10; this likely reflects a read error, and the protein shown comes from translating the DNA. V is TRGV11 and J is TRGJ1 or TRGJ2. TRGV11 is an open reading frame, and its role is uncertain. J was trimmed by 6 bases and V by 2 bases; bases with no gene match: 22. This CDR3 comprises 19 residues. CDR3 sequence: CACWIRPDIVGLIIYKKLF. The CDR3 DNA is TGTGCCTGCTGGATTAGGCCTGATATTGTGGGCCTGATTATTTATAAGAAACTCTTT.

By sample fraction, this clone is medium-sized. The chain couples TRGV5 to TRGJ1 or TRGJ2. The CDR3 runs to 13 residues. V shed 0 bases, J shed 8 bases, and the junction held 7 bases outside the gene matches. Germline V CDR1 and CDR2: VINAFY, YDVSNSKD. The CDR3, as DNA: TGTGCCACCTGGGACAGGCCCCATGATAAGAAACTCTTT. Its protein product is CATWDRPHDKKLF.

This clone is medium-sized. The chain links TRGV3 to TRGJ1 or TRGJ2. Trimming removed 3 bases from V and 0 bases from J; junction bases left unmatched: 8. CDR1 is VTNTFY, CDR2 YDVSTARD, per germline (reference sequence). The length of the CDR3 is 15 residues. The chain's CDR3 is CATWDPNSNYYKKLF. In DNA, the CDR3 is TGTGCCACCTGGGACCCGAATTCGAATTATTATAAGAAACTCTTT.

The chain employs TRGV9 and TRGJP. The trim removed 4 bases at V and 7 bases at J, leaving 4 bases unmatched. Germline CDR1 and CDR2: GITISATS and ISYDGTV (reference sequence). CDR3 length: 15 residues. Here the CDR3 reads CALWDRELGKKIKVF. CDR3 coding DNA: TGTGCCTTGTGGGACAGGGAGTTGGGCAAAAAAATCAAGGTATTT.